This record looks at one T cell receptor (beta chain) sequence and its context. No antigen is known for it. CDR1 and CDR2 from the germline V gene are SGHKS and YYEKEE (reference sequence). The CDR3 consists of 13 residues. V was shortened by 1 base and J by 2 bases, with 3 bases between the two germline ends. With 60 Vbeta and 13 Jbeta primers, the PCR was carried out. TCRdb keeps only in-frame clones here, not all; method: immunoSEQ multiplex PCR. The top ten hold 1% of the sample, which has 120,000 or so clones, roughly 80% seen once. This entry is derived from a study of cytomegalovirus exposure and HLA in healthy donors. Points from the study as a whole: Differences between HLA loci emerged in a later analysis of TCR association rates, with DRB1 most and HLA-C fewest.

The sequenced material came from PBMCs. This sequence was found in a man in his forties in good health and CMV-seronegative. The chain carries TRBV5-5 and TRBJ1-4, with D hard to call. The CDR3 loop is CASSLPTNEKLFF. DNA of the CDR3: TGTGCCAGCAGCTTGCCGACTAATGAAAAACTGTTTTTT.